Given below is one T cell receptor (beta chain) in context. This specimen belongs to a study of CD8 T cells in ankylosing spondylitis. Trimming took 5 bases from V and 2 from J; bases not matched to a gene: 4. Germline V gene sequence: CDR1 ENHRY, CDR2 SYGVKD. This CDR3 is built from 16 residues. Via MiXCR, TCRdb re-called the 5' RACE reads, giving one row per CDR3 protein. Of 130,000 or so distinct CDR3 sequences in the sample, around 7% are singletons; the top ten hold more than 9%. The specimen was blood, either unsorted or a sorted T cell fraction (not recorded which). V usage is TRBV10-3 and J usage is TRBJ2-3; TRBD2 matches at 13 bases. The sequence was obtained from a male donor with ankylosing spondylitis or in good health (not recorded which). The CDR3 coding sequence is TGTGCCATCAGTTCGGGACTAGCGGGGTCCACAGATACGCAGTATTTT. It translates to CAISSGLAGSTDTQYF.